This T cell receptor (beta chain) was captured by sequencing in a study of T cell responses to AZD1222 COVID-19 vaccine. General observations from the study: Spike-specific TCR breadth and depth rose after two AZD1222 doses. Among vaccine-associated CD4 TCRs, coverage spanned spike, with dominance at 160-218 and 743-854. Repertoires were sampled only after the peak T cell response.

Repertoires were generated with immunoSEQ multiplex PCR, while TCRdb's copy carries only in-frame clones and drops some. The table lists roughly 130,000 clones, 88% of them singletons, with roughly a sixth in the top ten. V lost 5 bases to trimming and J lost 3 bases, with 14 bases between them. The CDR3 sequence is 16 residues long. CDR1 and CDR2 (germline): MRHNA, SNTAGT. Points on this clone: What it binds is not known.

The rearrangement uses TRBV6-4 and TRBJ1-6; D is undetermined. The clonotype was recovered from an adult in good health. This material consisted of peripheral blood, taken on day 0 of MenACWY control vaccination. The CDR3 loop reads CASSPDANIYNSPLHF. The CDR3 DNA reads as TGTGCCAGCAGTCCGGACGCGAATATCTATAATTCACCCCTCCACTTT.